A selection of T cell receptor beta chains follows, all from one sample in a study of long-term antiretroviral therapy in people with HIV. The assay was immunoSEQ multiplex PCR, and TCRdb's table has in-frame clones only and misses some. Of about 23,000 clones listed, about 82% were seen once; the top ten hold more than 10%. Sequences were derived from unsorted PBMCs, sampled 1.6 years after starting antiretroviral therapy. These receptors all come from a man in his forties with HIV. The CDR3 runs from the conserved cysteine through the conserved F or W. The D gene is left open where the match is weak. Part of the rows lack a size; the others show once, few, many or a class for expanded clones.

. TRBD1 TRBJ1-2 TRBV15 CATSIRGTAPYGYTF TGTGCCACCAGCATAAGGGGGACAGCCCCTTATGGCTACACCTTC
. TRBD2 TRBJ2-5 TRBV10-1 CASSPGLAGGIRQETQYF TGCGCCAGCAGCCCGGGACTAGCGGGAGGTATCCGCCAAGAGACCCAGTACTTC
. . TRBJ2-7 TRBV14 CASSQGPGSVYEQYF TGTGCCAGCAGCCAAGGTCCGGGGTCGGTTTACGAGCAGTACTTC
few TRBD1 TRBJ1-5 TRBV19 CASRDRGPYSNQPQHF TGTGCCAGTCGGGACAGGGGCCCGTATAGCAATCAGCCCCAGCATTTT
. . TRBJ2-1 TRBV2 CASRDRPSSSYNEQFF TGTGCCAGCAGGGACCGGCCATCGAGCTCCTACAATGAGCAGTTCTTC
. TRBD2 TRBJ2-1 TRBV19 CASSLSSGSQGEQFF TGTGCCAGTAGCCTGAGTAGCGGGAGTCAGGGGGAGCAGTTCTTC
. . TRBJ2-1 TRBV5-1 CASRKGYNEQFF TGCGCCAGCAGGAAGGGCTACAATGAGCAGTTCTTC
. . TRBJ2-1 TRBV13 CASSLENPGYEQFF TGTGCCAGCAGCTTAGAGAACCCAGGCTATGAGCAGTTCTTC
. . TRBJ1-2 TRBV29-1 CSVEAERGYTF TGCAGCGTTGAAGCGGAGAGGGGCTACACCTTC
. . TRBJ2-1 TRBV7-9 CASSLPLGPHEQFF TGTGCCAGCAGCCTCCCCCTAGGGCCCCATGAGCAGTTCTTC
. . TRBJ1-1 TRBV6-1 CASSEMGGVNTEAFF TGTGCCAGCAGTGAAATGGGGGGTGTGAACACTGAAGCTTTCTTT
. TRBD2 TRBJ2-7 TRBV5-1 CASSLGSGSPPREQYF TGCGCCAGCAGCTTGGGTAGCGGGAGCCCCCCTCGAGAGCAGTACTTC
. . TRBJ2-5 TRBV25-1 CASTGFAETQYF TGTGCCAGCACAGGGTTCGCTGAGACCCAGTACTTC
few TRBD1 TRBJ1-3 TRBV5-1 CASGRSGTGDDTIYF TGCGCCAGCGGTCGCTCTGGGACAGGGGATGACACCATATATTTT
. . TRBJ2-1 TRBV14 CASSLRPDGSYNEQFF TGTGCCAGCAGCCTGCGGCCCGACGGCTCCTACAATGAGCAGTTCTTC
once . TRBJ2-7 TRBV19 CASSWDLLYEQYF TGTGCCAGTAGTTGGGACCTTCTCTACGAGCAGTACTTC
. TRBD1 TRBJ1-1 TRBV10-3 CAISGVDRLNTEAFF TGTGCCATCAGTGGCGTGGACAGGCTGAACACTGAAGCTTTCTTT
few . TRBJ1-5 TRBV27 CASAHYSNQPQHF TGTGCCAGCGCCCATTATAGCAATCAGCCCCAGCATTTT
. TRBD1 TRBJ2-7 TRBV6-5 CASSYSPGQGIDEQYF TGTGCCAGCAGTTACTCCCCGGGACAGGGGATCGACGAGCAGTACTTC
few . TRBJ2-7 TRBV23-1 CASSQPETGTTYEQYF TGCGCCAGCAGTCAACCCGAGACAGGAACCACCTACGAGCAGTACTTC
. TRBD1 TRBJ2-1 TRBV5-6 CASSVLHQGAYNEQFF TGTGCCAGCAGCGTACTCCATCAGGGGGCCTACAATGAGCAGTTCTTC
. . TRBJ2-1 TRBV7-9 CASRQTVNEQFF TGTGCCAGCAGGCAGACAGTAAATGAGCAGTTCTTC
. . TRBJ1-1 TRBV30 CAWGNTEAFF TGTGCCTGGGGGAACACTGAAGCTTTCTTT
. TRBD2 TRBJ2-1 TRBV19 CASRNGLAGGWFF TGTGCCAGTAGGAACGGACTAGCGGGAGGGTGGTTCTTC
once TRBD1 TRBJ2-1 TRBV5-1 CASSLNYRDRVNEQFF TGCGCCAGCAGCTTGAACTACCGGGACAGGGTGAATGAGCAGTTCTTC
. TRBD2 TRBJ2-3 TRBV4-1 CASSQDGAGGKDTQYF TGCGCCAGCAGCCAAGACGGAGCGGGAGGGAAAGATACGCAGTATTTT
few . TRBJ1-5 TRBV19 CASRDSPFADQPQHF TGTGCCAGTAGGGACAGCCCTTTTGCGGATCAGCCCCAGCATTTT
. . TRBJ1-2 TRBV28 CASSLNPTGTYYGYTF TGTGCCAGCAGCCTTAACCCCACCGGGACCTACTATGGCTACACCTTC
. TRBD2 TRBJ2-7 TRBV10-3 CAIRDHITSGGETSEQYF TGTGCCATCAGAGACCACATAACTAGCGGGGGGGAGACTAGCGAGCAGTACTTC
. . TRBJ2-2 TRBV4-1 CASSQVIRDGTPLTGELFF TGCGCCAGCAGCCAAGTGATTCGGGACGGGACTCCGCTCACCGGGGAGCTGTTTTTT
. TRBD2 TRBJ2-1 TRBV11-3 CASSPTSGGSREQFF TGTGCCAGCAGCCCCACTAGCGGGGGGTCTCGGGAGCAGTTCTTC
. . TRBJ1-2 TRBV2 CASSAGGREENYGYTF TGTGCCAGCAGTGCCGGGGGGCGCGAGGAGAACTATGGCTACACCTTC
. . TRBJ1-1 TRBV5-1 CASSLDGPGTEAFF TGCGCCAGCAGCTTGGACGGGCCGGGCACTGAAGCTTTCTTT
. . TRBJ1-5 TRBV5-1 CASSLGGGGYQPQHF TGCGCCAGCAGCTTGGGTGGGGGCGGCTATCAGCCCCAGCATTTT
. TRBD1 TRBJ2-2 TRBV5-6 CASSLPGPQTGGTGELFF TGTGCCAGCAGCCTCCCCGGACCTCAGACAGGGGGCACCGGGGAGCTGTTTTTT
. TRBD1 TRBJ1-2 TRBV27 CASSPSRTGGNYGYTF TGTGCCAGCAGTCCCAGCAGGACAGGGGGAAACTATGGCTACACCTTC
. TRBD1 TRBJ2-7 TRBV7-9 CASSLKAGQGTGPSYEQYF TGTGCCAGCAGCTTGAAGGCTGGCCAGGGGACAGGGCCTTCCTACGAGCAGTACTTC
. . TRBJ1-1 TRBV5-1 CASSPMGENTEAFF TGCGCCAGCAGCCCGATGGGAGAGAACACTGAAGCTTTCTTT
. TRBD1 TRBJ2-7 TRBV19 CASSMGDRRYEQYF TGTGCCAGTAGTATGGGGGACAGACGCTACGAGCAGTACTTC
. . TRBJ1-5 TRBV12-5 CASGPYQPQHF TGTGCTAGTGGTCCATATCAGCCCCAGCATTTT
. . TRBJ1-4 TRBV18 CASSHGQSTVGLFF TGTGCCAGCTCCCACGGACAGTCCACTGTTGGACTGTTTTTT
. . TRBJ2-5 TRBV6-5 CASSYSGETQYF TGTGCCAGCAGTTACAGCGGAGAGACCCAGTACTTC
. . TRBJ1-3 TRBV6-1 CASSPSDTRVYTIYF TGTGCCAGCAGTCCATCGGACACGAGAGTTTACACCATATATTTT
. . TRBJ2-4 TRBV5-4 CASSLDIAKNIQYF TGTGCCAGCAGCTTGGACATAGCCAAAAACATTCAGTACTTC
. TRBD1 TRBJ1-3 TRBV6-5 CASSTGGSSGNTIYF TGTGCCAGCAGCACAGGGGGAAGCTCTGGAAACACCATATATTTT
. . TRBJ2-3 TRBV6-1 CASSEFELGADTQYF TGTGCCAGCAGTGAATTTGAACTAGGCGCAGATACGCAGTATTTT
. . TRBJ1-4 TRBV6-5 CASSSGLGIEKLFF TGTGCCAGCAGTTCGGGACTTGGGATTGAAAAACTGTTTTTT
. . TRBJ2-3 TRBV6-5 CASSYSPGPSDTQYF TGTGCCAGCAGTTACTCCCCGGGGCCGTCCGATACGCAGTATTTT
. TRBD1 TRBJ1-3 TRBV30 CAWDRDFGNTIYF TGTGCCTGGGACAGGGATTTTGGAAACACCATATATTTT
once . TRBJ2-7 TRBV20-1 CSATFSYEQYF TGCAGTGCTACCTTTTCCTACGAGCAGTACTTC
. . TRBJ2-1 TRBV18 CASSPFGDEQFF TGTGCCAGCTCACCTTTCGGGGATGAGCAGTTCTTC
once . TRBJ1-2 TRBV20-1 CSARDSSGYTF TGCAGTGCTAGGGACAGTTCCGGCTACACCTTC
. . TRBJ2-1 TRBV30 CAWSDREQFF TGTGCCTGGTCTGACAGGGAGCAGTTCTTC
. . TRBJ2-7 TRBV6-5 CASSGVEGSYEQYF TGTGCCAGCAGTGGGGTGGAGGGCTCCTACGAGCAGTACTTC
. . TRBJ1-5 TRBV12-5 CASGFYMGQPQHF TGTGCTAGTGGTTTTTACATGGGTCAGCCCCAGCATTTT
. . TRBJ2-3 TRBV5-1 CASSPTISTDTQYF TGCGCCAGCAGCCCAACGATAAGCACAGATACGCAGTATTTT
. TRBD2 TRBJ2-1 TRBV7-9 CASSPRPLLAGALYNEQFF TGTGCCAGCAGCCCTCGACCTCTTCTAGCGGGGGCCTTGTACAATGAGCAGTTCTTC
. . TRBJ1-5 TRBV5-1 CASSLEWGGNQPQHF TGCGCCAGCAGTCTGGAATGGGGGGGCAATCAGCCCCAGCATTTT
. TRBD2 TRBJ2-3 TRBV27 CASSFFPSGSTDTQYF TGTGCCAGCAGTTTCTTCCCTAGCGGCAGCACAGATACGCAGTATTTT